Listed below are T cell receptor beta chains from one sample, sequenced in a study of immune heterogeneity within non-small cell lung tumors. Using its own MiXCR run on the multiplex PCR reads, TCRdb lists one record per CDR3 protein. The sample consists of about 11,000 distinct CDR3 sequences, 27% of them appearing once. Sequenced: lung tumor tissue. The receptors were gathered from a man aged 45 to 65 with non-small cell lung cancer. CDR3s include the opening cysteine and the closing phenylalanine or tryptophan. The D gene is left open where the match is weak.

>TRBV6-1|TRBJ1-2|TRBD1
CASSTGQGIYGYTF
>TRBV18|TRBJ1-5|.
CASSPQQGNQPQHF
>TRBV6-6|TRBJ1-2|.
CASSYRPGGAGYGYTF
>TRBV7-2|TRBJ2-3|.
CASSFRRSEDTQYF
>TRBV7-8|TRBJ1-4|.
CASSPMPSRNEKLFF
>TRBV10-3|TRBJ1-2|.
CAISEEGDYGYTF
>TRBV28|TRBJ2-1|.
CASSLFGRGDYNEQFF
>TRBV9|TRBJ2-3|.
CASSAGGGPDTQYF
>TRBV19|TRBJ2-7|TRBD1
CASSPKDRVSEQYF
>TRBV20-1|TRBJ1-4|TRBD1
CSAENRGANEKLFF
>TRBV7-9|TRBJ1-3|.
CASSPDSGNTIYF
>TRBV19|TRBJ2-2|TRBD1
CASSQTGVVTGELFF
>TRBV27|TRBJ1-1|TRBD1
CASSLGRAGGMNTEAFF
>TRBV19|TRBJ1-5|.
CASSIKGDNQPQHF
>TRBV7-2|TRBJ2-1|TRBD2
CASGTVAGGRSGQFF
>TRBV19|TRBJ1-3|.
CASRDNSGNTIYF
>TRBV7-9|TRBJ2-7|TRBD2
CASSRQELAVHYEQYF
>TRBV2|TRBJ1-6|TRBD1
CASSELGQVASPLHF
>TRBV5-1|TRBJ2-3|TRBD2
CASSLVGLAGGRDTQYF
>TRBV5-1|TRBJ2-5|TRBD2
CASSLSSPGRVGETQYF
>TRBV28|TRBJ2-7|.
CASSLDPSYSYEQYF
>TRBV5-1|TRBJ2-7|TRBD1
CASSPGQDLRQYF
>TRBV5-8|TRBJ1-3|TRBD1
CASSLRDRGSGNTIYF
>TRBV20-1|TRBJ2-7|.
CSASNSLLGYEQYF